The source of this T cell receptor beta chain is a study of T cell changes during pregnancy in multiple sclerosis. Libraries were prepared by immunoSEQ multiplex PCR; TCRdb keeps only in-frame clonotypes and omits some of them. The sample consists of more than 55,000 clones, 80% to 95% of them appearing once. Trimming removed 10 bases at V and 1 base at J, with 10 bases between. The length of the CDR3 is 12 residues. The germline gives CDR1 MDHEN, CDR2 SYDVKM. The source material was peripheral blood, sampled after pregnancy. The rearrangement links TRBV28 to TRBJ1-1; unclear D gene. The receptor comes from a female donor in good health, enrolled as a control in a pregnancy study. CDR3 sequence reads: CATSPPNTEAFF. CDR3 DNA: TGTGCCACCTCCCCCCCGAACACTGAAGCTTTCTTT.